Listed here are 10 T cell receptor beta chains from one sample, sequenced in a study of T cells after yellow fever vaccination. MiXCR was run by TCRdb on the 5' RACE reads, yielding one entry per CDR3 protein. The sample has roughly 330,000 distinct CDR3 sequences, around 3.9% seen once. The sample here was PBMCs, taken 5 days after the yellow fever booster vaccination. Every receptor here comes from a man in his late teens or twenties who received the YFV17D yellow fever vaccine.

For the CDR3, the DNA is TGCGCCAGCAGTCAACAAAATTTTACGACTAGCGGAAGCACAGATACGCAGTATTTT. Translation: CASSQQNFTTSGSTDTQYF. The genes are TRBV23-1 and TRBJ2-3; 9 bases map to TRBD2. TRBV23-1 is an ORF; its function is uncertain. V trimming: 2 bases; J trimming: 0 bases; junction bases outside the gene matches: 12. This CDR3 is 19 amino acids long.

The rearrangement links TRBV7-2 to TRBJ1-2; the D is unclear. CDR1 and CDR2 (germline): SGHTA, FQGNSA. Trimming took 4 bases from V and 6 from J, leaving 15 bases between them. The CDR3 runs 14 residues. This chain's CDR3 is CASSSGVVFDGYTF. CDR3 DNA: TGTGCCAGCAGCTCCGGGGTCGTCTTCGATGGCTACACCTTC.

This clonotype came up many times. The chain joins TRBV7-9 to TRBJ2-7; no firm D call. Germline V gene sequence: CDR1 SEHNR, CDR2 FQNEAQ (reference sequence). CDR3 length: 12 amino acids. With 1 base removed from V and 4 bases from J, the gap between germline ends came to 5 bases. The CDR3 is CASSLVGYEQYV. As DNA, the CDR3 is TGTGCCAGCAGCTTAGTCGGTTACGAGCAGTACGTC.

This chain connects TRBV5-5 to TRBJ2-7, with 11 bases that match TRBD2. Trimming removed 4 bases from V and 5 bases from J; junction bases left unmatched: 8. This CDR3 region has 15 residues. Germline CDR1 SGHKS, CDR2 YYEKEE (reference sequence). The CDR3 nucleotides are TGTGCCAGCAGCCAAGGGACTAGCGGTGCACACGAGCAGTACTTC. It translates to CASSQGTSGAHEQYF.

V is TRBV7-3 and J is TRBJ2-1, with 8 bases fitting TRBD1. The junction had 11 bases not matched to a gene; V was cut back by 5 bases and J by 8 bases. CDR1 and CDR2 from the germline V gene are SGHTA and FQGTGA. This CDR3 is built from 15 residues. CDR3 nucleotides: TGTGCCAGCAGCCGATGGACAGGGCCCGCTTATGAGCAGTTCTTC. It is translated as CASSRWTGPAYEQFF. Drawing the rest from reference TRBV7-3 and TRBJ2-1, the complete variable domain is GAGVSQTPSNKVTEKGKYVELRCDPISGHTALYWYRQSLGQGPEFLIYFQGTGAADDSGLPNDRFFAVRPEGSVSTLKIQRTERGDSAVYLCASSRWTGPAYEQFFGPGTRLTVL.

The chain joins TRBV12-3 or TRBV12-4 to TRBJ1-3; D call uncertain. The V end was cut by 0 bases, the J end by 7 bases, with 4 bases between. The CDR3 length is 12 residues. The CDR3 DNA is TGTGCCAGCAGTTTAGCGGCGAACACCATATATTTT. Its translation is CASSLAANTIYF.

This clonotype was seen more than once but under ten times. This chain uses TRBV30 with TRBJ1-1, with no clear D. Trimming pared 0 bases from V and 3 bases from J, leaving 8 bases between. This CDR3 has 13 amino acids. Germline CDR1 reads GTSNPN; CDR2 reads SVGIG (reference sequence). The DNA for the CDR3 is TGTGCCTGGAGTGTACGAGGTGACACTGAAGCTTTCTTT. Amino acid sequence: CAWSVRGDTEAFF.

The chain recombines TRBV5-1 with TRBJ1-3; the D gene is possibly TRBD1 (5 bases). V gave up 0 bases and J gave up 4 bases, with 11 bases separating them. Germline V gene sequence: CDR1 SGHRS, CDR2 YFSETQ. CDR3 length equals 15 residues. The CDR3 DNA follows: TGCGCCAGCAGCTTGGGGAGTGGGGCCGGAAACACCATATATTTT. Its protein is CASSLGSGAGNTIYF.

The table lists this clonotype with many counts. This chain links TRBV7-2 with TRBJ2-5, with 9 bases fitting TRBD2. With V trimmed by 5 bases and J by 4 bases, 11 bases remained unmatched. CDR1 is SGHTA and CDR2 is FQGNSA in the germline V gene. This CDR3 comprises 16 residues. The DNA for the CDR3 is TGTGCCAGCAGCCAACTGTGGCGGGGGGGCTCAGAGACCCAGTACTTC. Residues: CASSQLWRGGSETQYF.

The table lists this clonotype with many counts. The chain couples TRBV27 to TRBJ1-6; weak D call: TRBD1 (5 bases). This CDR3 is built from 12 residues. The V gene's germline CDR1 is MNHEY and CDR2 SMNVEV (reference sequence). V gave up 7 bases and J gave up 10 bases, with 11 bases separating them. The CDR3 sequence: CASKGVGSPLHF. Written as DNA, the CDR3 is TGTGCCAGCAAAGGGGTAGGGTCACCCCTCCACTTT.